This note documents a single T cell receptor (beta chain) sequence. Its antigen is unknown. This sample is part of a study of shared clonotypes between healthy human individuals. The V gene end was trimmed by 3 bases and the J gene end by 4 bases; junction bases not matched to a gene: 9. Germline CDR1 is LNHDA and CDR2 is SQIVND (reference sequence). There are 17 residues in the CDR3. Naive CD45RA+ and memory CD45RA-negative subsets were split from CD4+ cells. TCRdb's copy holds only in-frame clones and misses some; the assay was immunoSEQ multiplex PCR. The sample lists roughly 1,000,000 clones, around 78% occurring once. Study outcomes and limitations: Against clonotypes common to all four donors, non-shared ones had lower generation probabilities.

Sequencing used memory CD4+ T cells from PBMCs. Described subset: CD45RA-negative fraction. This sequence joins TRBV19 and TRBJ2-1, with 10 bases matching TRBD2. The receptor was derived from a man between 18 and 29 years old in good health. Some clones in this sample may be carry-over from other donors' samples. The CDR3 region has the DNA TGTGCCAGTAGTATTGCGGCTAGCGGGAGTATATACAATGAGCAGTTCTTC. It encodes CASSIAASGSIYNEQFF.